The following is a T cell receptor beta chain sequence with its context. The sample is drawn from a study of blood T cell repertoires in COVID-19. Study-level background: Italy, Spain and the United States were the sources of the convalescent and acute COVID-19 samples.

Enrollment of patients from Seattle took place during active infection, with longitudinal follow-up. V lost 6 bases to trimming and J lost 1 base; unmatched junction nucleotides: 9. CDR1 is MNHNS and CDR2 is SASEGT in the germline V gene. The CDR3 runs 16 residues. Authors' data handling: Estimation of nucleated cell counts was performed using reference gene primer amplification. Sequenced by immunoSEQ multiplex PCR; TCRdb stores in-frame clones only, minus some. That table gives V, J and clone size, and the DNA gave D and trimming. The table shows some 220,000 clones, with roughly 80% occurring only once.

The gene calls are TRBV6-1 and TRBJ2-1; 7 nucleotides match TRBD2. Sequences were obtained from peripheral blood. The TCR originated in a woman in her 70s with COVID-19, enrolled during active disease. In nucleotides, the CDR3 is TGTGCCAGCAGAGAAAGCGGGACGCTTTCCTACAATGAGCAGTTCTTC. Translation: CASRESGTLSYNEQFF.